The next 13 T cell receptor beta chains were all read from a single sample in a study of early T cells in non-severe SARS-CoV-2 infection. TCRdb recomputed calls from the 5' RACE reads with MiXCR, one row per CDR3 protein. The sample lists roughly 24,000 distinct CDR3 sequences; 3% to 4.5% were seen once. Sequencing used whole blood. These receptors were taken from an adult who was a healthcare worker with PCR-confirmed SARS-CoV-2 infection or an uninfected control (not recorded which).

At least ten counts were recorded for this clonotype. The chain employs TRBV11-2 and TRBJ2-1; D remains ambiguous. Per germline, CDR1 SGHAT and CDR2 FQNNGV. Trimming cost V 3 bases and J 7 bases, with 13 bases left between them. The CDR3 has 14 residues. Here the CDR3 DNA reads TGTGCCAGCAGCTTCTACCGACCGAATAATGAGCAGTTCTTC. It codes for CASSFYRPNNEQFF.

This clonotype was observed at least ten times. The CDR3 reads CASQQGADNQPQHF. CDR3 nucleotides: TGTGCCAGCCAACAGGGGGCTGACAATCAGCCCCAGCATTTT. The chain joins TRBV28 to TRBJ1-5, with 9 bases matching TRBD1. Unmatched junction bases numbered 5, after V lost 8 bases and J lost 3 bases. The CDR3 has 14 residues. Per the germline V gene, CDR1 is MDHEN and CDR2 is SYDVKM.

A few counts support this clonotype. The chain employs TRBV11-2 and TRBJ1-5, with D perhaps TRBD1 (5 bases). Deletions cut 3 bases from V and 6 bases from J, with 9 bases between. Germline V gene data show CDR1 as SGHAT and CDR2 as FQNNGV. The CDR3 has 13 amino acids. This CDR3 is CASSLGDGQPQHF. The DNA for the CDR3 is TGTGCCAGCAGCTTGGGGGATGGTCAGCCCCAGCATTTT.

There are many counts of this clonotype. The chain has TRBV10-3 and TRBJ2-2; 9 nucleotides match TRBD2. The CDR3 consists of 19 residues. Germline CDR1 ENHRY, CDR2 SYGVKD. With 4 bases clipped from V and 1 base from J, the junction kept 13 bases outside the gene matches. CDR3 in DNA: TGTGCCATCAGTGGCGCTAGCGGGACACCCATCGGGAACACCGGGGAGCTGTTTTTT. This encodes CAISGASGTPIGNTGELFF.

The chain links TRBV9 to TRBJ1-1; D not certain. From germline, CDR1 is SGDLS and CDR2 YYNGEE. The V gene lost 0 bases and the J gene lost 1 base, with 10 bases spanning the gap. This CDR3 is built from 15 residues. The CDR3 loop is CASSVDGLGNTEAFF. The CDR3 DNA reads as TGTGCCAGCAGCGTAGATGGTTTGGGGAACACTGAAGCTTTCTTT.

This clonotype was seen many times. This chain uses TRBV10-2 with TRBJ1-3, with a weak D call TRBD1 (6 bases). There are 15 residues in the CDR3. Germline V CDR1 and CDR2: WSHSY, SAAADI. The V and J ends lost 3 bases and 0 bases respectively, with 9 bases between them. CDR3 amino acids: CASSELGGSGNTIYF. DNA of the CDR3: TGCGCCAGCAGTGAACTAGGGGGCTCTGGAAACACCATATATTTT.

The genes are TRBV5-1 and TRBJ2-1, with D unclear. In germline, CDR1 is SGHRS, CDR2 YFSETQ. This CDR3 is 14 amino acids long. The V and J ends lost 3 bases and 1 base respectively, with 8 bases between them. CDR3 sequence: CASSSGGSYNEQFF. In nucleotides, the CDR3 is TGCGCCAGCAGCTCCGGCGGATCCTACAATGAGCAGTTCTTC.

The rearrangement joins TRBV11-2 to TRBJ1-1; TRBD1 matches at 8 bases. The CDR3 extends over 15 amino acids. CDR1 SGHAT and CDR2 FQNNGV come from the germline V gene. The V and J ends lost 5 bases and 3 bases, in that order; junction bases with no gene match: 8. The CDR3 here is CASSTRTGKDTEAFF. DNA for the CDR3: TGTGCCAGCAGCACCCGGACAGGGAAGGACACTGAAGCTTTCTTT.

This clonotype was recorded at least ten times. The V call is TRBV7-6, the J call TRBJ2-2, with no clear D. Germline V gene sequence: CDR1 SGHVS, CDR2 FNYEAQ. The CDR3 extends over 14 amino acids. The V and J ends lost 0 bases and 4 bases respectively, with 6 bases between them. The DNA of the CDR3 is TGTGCCAGCAGCTTAGCCCTTACCACCGGGGAGCTGTTTTTT. Translated: CASSLALTTGELFF.

The chain combines TRBV6-6 with TRBJ2-3, with unresolved D. The V gene's germline CDR1 is MNHNY and CDR2 SVGAGI (reference sequence). Trimming removed 0 bases at V and 4 bases at J, with 17 bases between. The CDR3 is 17 amino acids. The DNA of the CDR3 is TGTGCCAGCAGTTACTCTTTGCAGGCCGAAACCCCAGATACGCAGTATTTT. Translating it yields CASSYSLQAETPDTQYF.

The sample holds many counts of this clonotype. The chain has TRBV12-3 or TRBV12-4 and TRBJ1-5; 7 bases map to TRBD1. The V gene end was trimmed by 5 bases and the J gene end by 3 bases; junction bases not matched to a gene: 4. This CDR3 has 14 amino acids. The CDR3: CASSLGQNNQPQHF. The CDR3 DNA is TGTGCCAGCAGTCTGGGACAGAACAATCAGCCCCAGCATTTT.

This clonotype was seen more than once but under ten times. The chain recombines TRBV20-1 with TRBJ1-5, with 7 bases aligning to TRBD1. Germline values: CDR1 DFQATT, CDR2 SNEGSKA (reference sequence). The CDR3 spans 13 residues. V was clipped by 7 bases and J by 4 bases; unmatched bases: 7. CDR3 sequence reads: CSVRGQPNQPQHF. CDR3 bases: TGCAGTGTCAGGGGACAGCCAAATCAGCCCCAGCATTTT.

This CDR3 is CAISESAGARGYTF. CDR3 coding DNA: TGTGCCATCAGTGAGTCAGCGGGGGCGCGGGGCTACACCTTC. The gene calls are TRBV10-3 and TRBJ1-2, with D possibly TRBD1 on 6 matching bases. The ends were cut back, 0 bases at V and 8 bases at J, with 13 bases in the middle. Germline CDR1 is ENHRY and CDR2 is SYGVKD. This CDR3 has 14 residues.